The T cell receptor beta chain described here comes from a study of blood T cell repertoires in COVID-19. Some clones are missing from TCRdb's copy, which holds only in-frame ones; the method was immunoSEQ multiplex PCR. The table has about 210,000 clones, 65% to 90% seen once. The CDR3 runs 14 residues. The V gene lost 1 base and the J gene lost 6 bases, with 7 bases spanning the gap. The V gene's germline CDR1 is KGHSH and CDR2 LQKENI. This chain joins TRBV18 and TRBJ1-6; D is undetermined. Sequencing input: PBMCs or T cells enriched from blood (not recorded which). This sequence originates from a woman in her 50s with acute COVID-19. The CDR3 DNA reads TGTGCCAGCTCACCACAAGAGGGTAATTCACCCCTCCACTTT. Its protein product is CASSPQEGNSPLHF.